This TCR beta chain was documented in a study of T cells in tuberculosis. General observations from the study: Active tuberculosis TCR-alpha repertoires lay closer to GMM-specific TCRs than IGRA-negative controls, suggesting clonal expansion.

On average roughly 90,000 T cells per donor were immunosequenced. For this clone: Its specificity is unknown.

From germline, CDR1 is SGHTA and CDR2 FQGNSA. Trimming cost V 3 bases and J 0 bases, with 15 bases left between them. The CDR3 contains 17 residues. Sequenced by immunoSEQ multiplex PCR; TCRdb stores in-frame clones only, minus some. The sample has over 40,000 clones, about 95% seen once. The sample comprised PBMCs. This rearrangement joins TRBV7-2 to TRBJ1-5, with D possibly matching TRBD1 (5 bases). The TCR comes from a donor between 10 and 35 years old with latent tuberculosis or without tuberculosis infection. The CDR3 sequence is CASSFATGRGSNQPQHF. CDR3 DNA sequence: TGTGCCAGCAGCTTCGCTACCGGAAGGGGTAGCAATCAGCCCCAGCATTTT.